These 22 T cell receptor beta chains were all obtained from the same sample, sequenced in a study of blood T cell repertoires in COVID-19 (dated by TCRdb to 2019 to 2021). Receptor libraries were prepared by the immunoSEQ multiplex PCR assay. This is the immuneACCESS table as TCRdb keeps it, with only in-frame sequences that have V and J called. A part of the clones is gone; compared with another copy, unresolved V genes explain less than half, and the rest is unexplained. Recorded for this sample are 200,000 to 300,000 clones; around nine tenths of them occurred a single time. Approximately 2.5% of the sample goes to the ten largest clones. The sample was PBMCs or T cells enriched from blood (not recorded which). Receptor source: a woman aged 18-29 years who had recovered from COVID-19.

This chain joins TRBV2 and TRBJ2-7, with 8 bases that match TRBD1. This CDR3 is 17 amino acids long. With V trimmed by 4 bases and J by 1 base, 12 bases remained unmatched. Germline loops: CDR1 SNHLY, CDR2 FYNNEI. In DNA form, the CDR3 reads TGTGCCAGCAGTGGATACGGGACAGGCCCAAAATCCTACGAGCAGTACTTC. This encodes CASSGYGTGPKSYEQYF.

The DNA of the CDR3 is TGCAGCGTTGAGTCTCCGCGAGGCAGGGGGCTCAACGAGCAGTACTTC. Amino acid sequence: CSVESPRGRGLNEQYF. This rearrangement joins TRBV29-1 to TRBJ2-7, with 8 positions matching TRBD1. Germline-derived CDR1 and CDR2 are SQVTM and ANQGSEA. The J segment lost 5 bases and the V segment lost 3 bases, leaving 15 bases of the junction unmatched. The length of the CDR3 is 16 residues.

The J gene is TRBJ2-7, the V gene TRBV9; 9 bases match TRBD1. CDR1 is SGDLS, CDR2 YYNGEE, per germline. Germline trimming cut 7 bases from V and 5 bases from J; bases unmatched to any gene: 13. This CDR3 spans 15 amino acids. CDR3: CASSPGQGVTHEQYF. The DNA of the CDR3 is TGTGCCAGCTCGCCGGGACAGGGAGTAACCCACGAGCAGTACTTC.

V gene TRBV2 combines with J gene TRBJ2-5, with 7 bases aligning to TRBD2. The CDR3 spans 18 residues. V trimming: 7 bases; J trimming: 1 base; junction bases outside the gene matches: 18. CDR1 and CDR2 from the germline V gene are SNHLY and FYNNEI. As DNA, the CDR3 is TGTGCCAGCAAGAAGGACGTCTCAGGGAGGGTGGTCCAAGAGACCCAGTACTTC. This sequence encodes CASKKDVSGRVVQETQYF.

V gene TRBV28 combines with J gene TRBJ1-1, with 7 positions matching TRBD1. The V gene end was trimmed by 0 bases and the J gene end by 11 bases; junction bases not matched to a gene: 9. The germline V gene encodes CDR1 MDHEN and CDR2 SYDVKM. The CDR3 is 14 residues long. CDR3: CASSLWREGAAAFF. Here the CDR3 DNA reads TGTGCCAGCAGTTTATGGCGGGAGGGGGCCGCGGCTTTCTTT.

This clone was recorded only once. The chain employs TRBV11-2 and TRBJ2-7, with TRBD2 matching over 13 bases. The ends lost 4 bases at V and 7 bases at J; junction bases unmatched: 16. The CDR3 runs to 18 residues. CDR1 and CDR2 (germline): SGHAT, FQNNGV. CDR3 bases: TGTGCCAGCAGCTCCCAACTAGCGGGGGGGGTGATTTTTGTTGAGCAGTACTTC. Its translation: CASSSQLAGGVIFVEQYF.

The rearrangement joins TRBV2 to TRBJ1-1; D unresolved. Looked up from germline, CDR1 is SNHLY and CDR2 is FYNNEI. With 8 bases removed from V and 0 bases from J, the gap between germline ends came to 10 bases. This CDR3 spans 13 amino acids. The CDR3 DNA sequence: TGTGCCAGCGGGCGAGATATGAACACTGAAGCTTTCTTT. Amino acid sequence: CASGRDMNTEAFF.

The chain recombines TRBV28 with TRBJ2-3; 7 bases are a match to TRBD2. Germline loops: CDR1 MDHEN, CDR2 SYDVKM. The CDR3 is 15 residues long. J was trimmed by 3 bases and V by 7 bases; bases with no gene match: 10. This CDR3 reads CASNSRREGTDTQYF. The DNA for the CDR3 is TGTGCCAGCAACAGTAGGAGGGAGGGTACAGATACGCAGTATTTT.

The chain employs TRBV4-1 and TRBJ1-5, with 9 bases matching TRBD1. Germline loops: CDR1 MGHRA, CDR2 YSYEKL. Trimming cost V 1 base and J 4 bases; bases outside gene matches: 8. The CDR3 has 17 residues. CDR3 DNA sequence: TGCGCCAGCAGCCAAGCGGGGTGGACAGGGGAAAATCAGCCCCAGCATTTT. As protein: CASSQAGWTGENQPQHF.

The chain uses TRBV6-2 or TRBV6-3 and TRBJ2-7; tentatively, D is TRBD2 (5 bases). The ends were cut back, 2 bases at V and 6 bases at J, with 17 bases in the middle. This CDR3 is built from 15 residues. The germline V gene has CDR1 MNHEY and CDR2 SVGEGT. Here the CDR3 reads CASSYVGGPTSEQYF. The CDR3 region has the DNA TGTGCCAGCAGTTACGTAGGAGGCCCCACCTCCGAGCAGTACTTC.

The chain carries TRBV11-1 and TRBJ2-1; 8 nucleotides line up with TRBD2. Germline loops: CDR1 SGHAT, CDR2 FQDESV (reference sequence). This CDR3 spans 14 amino acids. J gave up 8 bases and V 4 bases, and 7 bases lay outside the gene matches. CDR3: CASSSGLGIYEQFF. The CDR3 DNA is TGTGCCAGCAGCTCGGGACTAGGGATATATGAGCAGTTCTTC.

This chain uses TRBV30 with TRBJ2-2; 7 bases match TRBD2. With V trimmed by 0 bases and J by 4 bases, 5 bases remained unmatched. This CDR3 is built from 15 residues. CDR1 is GTSNPN, CDR2 SVGIG, per germline (reference sequence). This CDR3 reads CAWSVQSGGTGELFF. CDR3 in DNA: TGTGCCTGGAGTGTACAGTCGGGGGGCACCGGGGAGCTGTTTTTT.

The rearrangement joins TRBV5-6 to TRBJ1-3, with TRBD1 matching 8 bases. Trimming at V came to 0 bases and at J to 4 bases, leaving 0 bases not matched to a gene. This CDR3 region has 14 residues. The germline gives CDR1 SGHDT, CDR2 YYEEEE. CDR3 amino acids: CASSLGTGGNTIYF. As DNA, the CDR3 is TGTGCCAGCAGCTTGGGGACAGGGGGAAACACCATATATTTT.

V is TRBV7-9 and J is TRBJ2-5; maybe TRBD2 (6 bases). V dropped 7 bases and J dropped 8 bases, with 23 bases sitting between them. Germline-derived CDR1 and CDR2 are SEHNR and FQNEAQ (reference sequence). The CDR3 is 15 residues long. CDR3 amino acids: CASKIGGDQFQTQYF. In DNA, the CDR3 is TGTGCCAGCAAGATTGGAGGGGACCAGTTCCAAACCCAGTACTTC.

This chain uses TRBV4-3 with TRBJ2-7; TRBD2 matches at 7 bases. The CDR3 extends over 14 amino acids. Trimming took 0 bases from V and 3 from J; bases not matched to a gene: 2. The germline gives CDR1 LGHNA, CDR2 YSLEER. CDR3 protein: CASSQDASGYEQYF. As DNA, the CDR3 is TGCGCCAGCAGCCAAGATGCTAGCGGCTACGAGCAGTACTTC.

The CDR3: CATSRGGISDTQYF. The CDR3 nucleotides are TGTGCCACCAGCAGGGGAGGGATTTCAGATACGCAGTATTTT. The rearrangement joins TRBV15 to TRBJ2-3; the match to TRBD2 covers 7 bases. With 3 bases clipped from V and 4 bases from J, the junction kept 4 bases outside the gene matches. Germline V gene data show CDR1 as LNHNV and CDR2 as YYDKDF (reference sequence). The CDR3 sequence is 14 residues long. Combining the CDR3 with reference TRBV15 and TRBJ2-3 gives the whole variable domain DAMVIQNPRYQVTQFGKPVTLSCSQTLNHNVMYWYQQKSSQAPKLLFHYYDKDFNNEADTPDNFQSRRPNTSFCFLDIRSPGLGDTAMYLCATSRGGISDTQYFGPGTRLTVL.

V and J are TRBV30 and TRBJ2-1, with D hard to call. The germline gives CDR1 GTSNPN, CDR2 SVGIG (reference sequence). V lost 2 bases and J lost 7, with 3 bases in between. The CDR3 sequence is 10 residues long. The CDR3 DNA reads as TGTGCCTGGAGTCAGAATGAGCAGTTCTTC. Protein: CAWSQNEQFF.

V and J are TRBV10-3 and TRBJ2-1; D not resolved. Per the germline V gene, CDR1 is ENHRY and CDR2 is SYGVKD. The CDR3 is 11 residues long. V lost 11 bases and J lost 6, with 11 bases in between. CDR3 protein: CAGGEANEQFF. CDR3 bases: TGTGCCGGCGGCGAGGCCAATGAGCAGTTCTTC.

J is TRBJ1-4 and V is TRBV28; TRBD1 matches at 12 bases. Looked up from germline, CDR1 is MDHEN and CDR2 is SYDVKM. V shed 7 bases, J shed 6 bases, and the junction held 3 bases outside the gene matches. The CDR3 covers 14 residues. The CDR3 nucleotides read TGTGCCAGCACCGGGACAGGGGGCCATGAAAAACTGTTTTTT. Translation: CASTGTGGHEKLFF.

This chain links TRBV27 with TRBJ1-2, with unresolved D. The CDR3 covers 15 residues. With 2 bases removed from V and 0 bases from J, the gap between germline ends came to 10 bases. Germline values: CDR1 MNHEY, CDR2 SMNVEV (reference sequence). The CDR3 DNA follows: TGTGCCAGCAGTTTACGAGCGGGTACTAACTATGGCTACACCTTC. This gives the protein CASSLRAGTNYGYTF.

This chain links TRBV18 with TRBJ1-5; TRBD1 agrees at 9 bases. Germline trimming cut 3 bases from V and 3 bases from J; bases unmatched to any gene: 6. Per germline, CDR1 KGHSH and CDR2 LQKENI. The CDR3 consists of 16 residues. The CDR3 coding sequence is TGTGCCAGCTCACCGGGGACAGGGCATTCCAATCAGCCCCAGCATTTT. Protein: CASSPGTGHSNQPQHF. Variable domain in full (rest from reference TRBV18 and TRBJ1-5): NAGVMQNPRHLVRRRGQEARLRCSPMKGHSHVYWYRQLPEEGLKFMVYLQKENIIDESGMPKERFSAEFPKEGPSILRIQQVVRGDSAAYFCASSPGTGHSNQPQHFGDGTRLSIL.

This clone turned up a few times. The J gene is TRBJ1-4, the V gene TRBV13; maybe TRBD1 (5 bases). The CDR3 has 12 residues. Trimming took off 5 bases at V and 11 bases at J, with 12 bases between the two ends. From germline, CDR1 is PRHDT and CDR2 FYEKMQ (reference sequence). The DNA for the CDR3 is TGTGCCAGCAGCCTACAGGTCGGGAAACTGTTTTTT. Protein: CASSLQVGKLFF.